The 11 T cell receptor beta chains given below trace back to one sample, sequenced in a study of blood T cell repertoires in COVID-19. The data were produced by immunoSEQ multiplex PCR, yet TCRdb's version contains in-frame clones alone and is incomplete. Here the sample spans roughly 140,000 clones, approximately 87% being singletons. Sequences were obtained from peripheral blood. All receptors come from a woman between 40 and 50 years old with acute or convalescent COVID-19.

The DNA of the CDR3 is TGCAGCGTTGAAAGGGACAGCGGAAACTATGGCTACACCTTC. It is translated as CSVERDSGNYGYTF. The chain carries TRBV29-1 and TRBJ1-2; the match to TRBD1 covers 7 bases. Germline trimming cut 2 bases from V and 2 bases from J; bases unmatched to any gene: 5. Germline CDR1 reads SQVTM; CDR2 reads ANQGSEA. The CDR3 totals 14 residues.

The chain employs TRBV19 and TRBJ1-1; 7 bases fit TRBD1. Germline CDR1 and CDR2: LNHDA and SQIVND (reference sequence). Trimming took 7 bases from V and 0 from J; bases not matched to a gene: 5. There are 14 residues in the CDR3. The CDR3 reads CASTSTGLNTEAFF. CDR3 coding DNA: TGTGCCAGTACTTCGACAGGGCTGAACACTGAAGCTTTCTTT.

The chain couples TRBV10-3 to TRBJ1-2; possibly TRBD1 for D (6 bases). Germline loops: CDR1 ENHRY, CDR2 SYGVKD. V was cut by 2 bases and J by 8 bases, with 6 bases left in between. The CDR3 consists of 11 residues. The CDR3 coding sequence is TGTGCCATCAGTGAGGACAGGGGCTACACCTTC. Its translation is CAISEDRGYTF.

The chain uses TRBV6-2 or TRBV6-3 and TRBJ2-3; TRBD1 matches at 8 bases. Germline CDR1 and CDR2: MNHEY and SVGEGT. This CDR3 comprises 15 residues. The J segment lost 3 bases and the V segment lost 4 bases, leaving 6 bases of the junction unmatched. CDR3 nucleotide sequence: TGTGCCAGCAGTTTCCAGGGGGCGCTGACAGATACGCAGTATTTT. Its protein product is CASSFQGALTDTQYF.

This clone was detected once. The chain uses TRBV27 and TRBJ2-1, with a weak D call TRBD1 (6 bases). Germline V CDR1 and CDR2: MNHEY, SMNVEV (reference sequence). The CDR3 sequence is 17 residues long. V was shortened by 6 bases and J by 4 bases, with 22 bases between the two germline ends. CDR3 in amino acids: CASRTGQSAKGYNEQFF. CDR3 bases: TGTGCCAGCAGAACCGGACAGTCGGCTAAGGGATACAATGAGCAGTTCTTC.

CDR3 sequence: CATSDGTGTTRKEQFF. The CDR3 DNA sequence: TGTGCCACCAGTGATGGAACCGGGACTACTCGGAAGGAGCAGTTCTTC. This rearrangement joins TRBV24-1 to TRBJ2-1; the match to TRBD2 covers 7 bases. The CDR3 loop spans 16 amino acids. Per germline, CDR1 KGHDR and CDR2 SFDVKD. J gave up 10 bases and V 3 bases, and 14 bases lay outside the gene matches.

V is TRBV9 and J is TRBJ1-3, with TRBD1 as a possible D gene (6 bases). Germline V lookup: CDR1 SGDLS, CDR2 YYNGEE. Trimming took 1 base from V and 0 from J, leaving 8 bases between them. The CDR3 runs to 15 residues. As DNA, the CDR3 is TGTGCCAGCAGCGTACAGGGGCTCTCTGGAAACACCATATATTTT. It encodes CASSVQGLSGNTIYF. Full variable domain (remainder filled in from reference TRBV9 and TRBJ1-3): DSGVTQTPKHLITATGQRVTLRCSPRSGDLSVYWYQQSLDQGLQFLIQYYNGEERAKGNILERFSAQQFPDLHSELNLSSLELGDSALYFCASSVQGLSGNTIYFGEGSWLTVV.

The V and J genes are TRBV19 and TRBJ2-5; D is ambiguous. The CDR3 loop spans 14 amino acids. V was cut by 5 bases and J by 1 base, with 11 bases left in between. The germline CDR1 and CDR2 sequences are LNHDA and SQIVND (reference sequence). The CDR3 bases are TGTGCCAGTAGTGTAGGAAGCCTCCAAGAGACCCAGTACTTC. This translates into CASSVGSLQETQYF.

CDR3 loop: CASSLGREDEQYF. CDR3 nucleotide sequence: TGTGCCAGCAGTTTGGGCAGGGAAGACGAGCAGTACTTC. V gene TRBV28 combines with J gene TRBJ2-7, with D tentatively TRBD1 (5 bases). This CDR3 comprises 13 residues. V was clipped by 3 bases and J by 5 bases, with 11 bases between them. The germline V gene encodes CDR1 MDHEN and CDR2 SYDVKM.

The chain carries TRBV27 and TRBJ2-3; 7 bases align to TRBD2. The CDR3 length is 13 residues. Germline CDR1 reads MNHEY; CDR2 reads SMNVEV (reference sequence). Germline trimming cut 8 bases from V and 3 bases from J; bases unmatched to any gene: 5. The DNA of the CDR3 is TGTGCCAGCTGGGGCGGGGGAACAGATACGCAGTATTTT. It codes for CASWGGGTDTQYF.

The V and J genes are TRBV6-2 or TRBV6-3 and TRBJ2-1; 10 bases are shared with TRBD2. CDR3 length equals 14 residues. J was trimmed by 7 bases and V by 2 bases; bases with no gene match: 2. Germline V gene sequence: CDR1 MNHEY, CDR2 SVGEGT. The DNA of the CDR3 is TGTGCCAGCAGTTACGCTAGCGGGGGTAATGAGCAGTTCTTC. Translation: CASSYASGGNEQFF.